One sample yielded the 14 T cell receptor beta chains listed below, sequenced in a study of tumor and adjacent non-tumor tissue in lung cancer. The library came from three nested PCR rounds adapted from ARM-PCR protocols. TCRdb passed the multiplex PCR reads through MiXCR, listing each CDR3 protein once. The sample comprises over 110,000 distinct CDR3 sequences, around 61% of which are singletons, and 15% to 20% rests with the top ten. RNA was extracted from bulk tissue without any cell sorting. Sequenced sample: lung tumor tissue. The receptors here all came from a man between 60 and 75 years old with small cell lung cancer.

This clonotype was observed many times. This chain uses TRBV20-1 with TRBJ2-3, with D perhaps TRBD1 (6 bases). V lost 1 base to trimming and J lost 5 bases, with 10 bases between them. CDR1 and CDR2 (germline): DFQATT, SNEGSKA (reference sequence). This CDR3 region has 13 residues. The CDR3 DNA reads TGCAGTGCTAGAGTCCCAGGGGAAGATACGCAGTATTTT. Translating it yields CSARVPGEDTQYF.

Concerning this clonotype itself: The CDR3 carries no conserved terminal phenylalanine or tryptophan, so it likely arises from a read error. The rearrangement uses TRBV11-2 and TRBJ1-1, with D uncertain. The CDR3 is 14 amino acids. Germline V gene sequence: CDR1 SGHAT, CDR2 FQNNGV. Here the CDR3 DNA reads TGTGCCGGCAGCTCCAGCTGGAAGAACACTGAAGCTTTCTTA. Translation: CAGSSSWKNTEAFL.

On this clonotype itself: One end of the junction does not line up with germline, which may come from a read error. The chain has TRBV5-1 and TRBJ2-1, with D possibly being TRBD1 or TRBD2 (5 bases each). Germline V lookup: CDR1 SGHRS, CDR2 YFSETQ. This CDR3 has 13 amino acids. The chain's CDR3 is CASSVGTINGQFF. CDR3 coding DNA: TGCGCCAGCAGCGTAGGGACCATCAATGGGCAGTTCTTC.

The chain has TRBV20-1 and TRBJ2-2; 9 positions match TRBD2. Germline CDR1 DFQATT, CDR2 SNEGSKA (reference sequence). The CDR3 length is 16 residues. V shed 2 bases and J 5 bases; nucleotides not matched to a gene: 9. The CDR3 DNA reads TGCAGTGCTAGAAGGTTAAGCGGGGGGTATACCGGGGAGCTGTTTTTT. This sequence encodes CSARRLSGGYTGELFF.

This clonotype came up a few times. This may be a read error, as it is one base from a much larger clone. The V call is TRBV6-5, the J call TRBJ2-1; possibly TRBD1 for D (6 bases). CDR1 and CDR2 (germline): MNHEY, SVGAGI. The CDR3 is 13 residues long. The CDR3 loop is CVSSAQGGNEQFF. CDR3 coding DNA: TGTGTCAGCAGTGCCCAAGGGGGCAATGAGCAGTTCTTC.

The chain joins TRBV5-4 to TRBJ2-7, with 12 bases matching TRBD2. The CDR3 has 18 amino acids. From germline, CDR1 is SGHNT and CDR2 YYREEE (reference sequence). Trimming cost V 0 bases and J 3 bases; bases outside gene matches: 10. The CDR3 sequence: CASSLGLAGGPTNYEQYF. Here the CDR3 DNA reads TGTGCCAGCAGCTTGGGGCTAGCGGGAGGGCCCACCAACTACGAGCAGTACTTC.

This clonotype has only a few counts. CDR3 protein: CSAQASTGGYGYTF. The CDR3 region has the DNA TGCAGTGCTCAAGCATCAACAGGGGGCTATGGCTACACCTTC. V usage is TRBV20-1 and J usage is TRBJ1-2; 8 bases agree with TRBD1. This CDR3 spans 14 amino acids. V lost 5 bases and J lost 4; bases outside the gene matches: 9. Germline CDR1 DFQATT, CDR2 SNEGSKA (reference sequence).

This clonotype has more than one count but fewer than ten. A much more abundant neighbour one base away suggests this may be a read error. The chain links TRBV20-1 to TRBJ2-1; 9 positions match TRBD2. The better agreement between TRBJ2-7 and the DNA end casts doubt on the J call. This CDR3 region has 13 residues. The V gene's germline CDR1 is DFQATT and CDR2 SNEGSKA (reference sequence). CDR3 loop: CSHLAGRGNEQYF. CDR3 DNA sequence: TGCAGCCATCTAGCGGGAAGGGGCAATGAGCAGTACTTC.

This chain uses TRBV5-4 with TRBJ2-5; the D gene is possibly TRBD1 (6 bases). Trimming took off 2 bases at V and 9 bases at J, with 17 bases between the two ends. This CDR3 has 14 amino acids. CDR1 and CDR2 from the germline V gene are SGHNT and YYREEE (reference sequence). Here the CDR3 DNA reads TGTGCCAGCAGCTTCGCAGGGGTGGCAGAATCCCAGTACTTC. Translated, it gives CASSFAGVAESQYF.

A note on this clonotype: The CDR3 end shows no conserved phenylalanine or tryptophan, and so a read error is likely. No DNA is shown, since the ends of the CDR3 on it are uncertain; the CDR3 is the one TCRdb lists. V gene TRBV6-1 combines with J gene TRBJ1-1. The germline gives CDR1 MNHNS, CDR2 SASEGT. The CDR3 region is 14 residues in length, termini included. CDR3 protein: CASRAWVGTPEAFL.

Comments on this clonotype: Possible read error: a much larger clone is one base away. This is likely a read error, given that the CDR3 carries no conserved phenylalanine or tryptophan at its end. The chain links TRBV6-6 to TRBJ2-1; D possibly uses TRBD1 or TRBD2 (5 bases each). Germline V gene data show CDR1 as MNHNY and CDR2 as SVGAGI (reference sequence). CDR3 length: 13 residues. Deletions cut 2 bases from V and 7 bases from J, with 9 bases between. In DNA, the CDR3 is TGTGCCAGCAGTTACCTCGAGGGGAATGAGCAGTTCTAC. This gives the protein CASSYLEGNEQFY.

Comment on this clonotype: A much more abundant neighbour one base away suggests this may be a read error. V and J are TRBV29-1 and TRBJ1-1; D is perhaps TRBD1 (5 bases). The germline CDR1 and CDR2 sequences are SQVTM and ANQGSEA. CDR3 size: 13 residues. This CDR3 reads CNVVRGSVPEAFF. The DNA for the CDR3 is TGCAACGTTGTAAGGGGAAGTGTCCCTGAAGCTTTCTTT. Based on the CDR3 plus reference TRBV29-1 and TRBJ1-1, the full variable domain is SAVISQKPSRDICQRGTSLTIQCQVDSQVTMMFWYRQQPGQSLTLIATANQGSEATYESGFVIDKFPISRPNLTFSTLTVSNMSPEDSSIYLCNVVRGSVPEAFFGQGTRLTVV.

The gene calls are TRBV29-1 and TRBJ1-2, with D tentatively TRBD1 (6 bases). V was shortened by 7 bases and J by 6 bases, with 21 bases between the two germline ends. Germline V CDR1 and CDR2: SQVTM, ANQGSEA. This CDR3 is 14 amino acids long. CDR3 nucleotide sequence: TGCAGCGCGGCCTCAGGGGTACGCTTCAATGGCTACACCTTC. Translating it yields CSAASGVRFNGYTF.

As to this clonotype: The conserved closing phenylalanine or tryptophan is absent in this CDR3, likely reflecting a read error. The chain uses TRBV20-1 and TRBJ2-7, with a tentative D call TRBD2 (5 bases). The CDR3 consists of 14 residues. CDR1 and CDR2 (germline): DFQATT, SNEGSKA (reference sequence). Trimming pared 6 bases from V and 0 bases from J, leaving 15 bases between. The CDR3 here is CSASGLLSSYEQYI. Written as DNA, the CDR3 is TGCAGTGCCTCCGGACTCTTAAGCTCCTACGAGCAGTACATC.